These 27 T cell receptor beta chains were sequenced from one sample in a study of human T cells and chemical hapten exposure. Stated time point: patch test 2, 6 weeks after DPC sensitization. The treatment here: therapeutic diphenylcyclopropenone sensitization with weekly scalp DPC. TCRdb redid the calling of the RACE reads with MiXCR, one entry per CDR3 protein. Of around 75,000 distinct CDR3 sequences listed, approximately 10% are singletons. The specimen comprised whole blood, sampled in connection with sensitization to the hapten diphenylcyclopropenone (DPC). Every receptor here comes from a woman aged 45-65 years with alopecia areata. Some clones in this sample may be carry-over from other donors' samples.

This clonotype was counted at least ten times. The rearrangement links TRBV19 to TRBJ1-1; unclear D gene. This CDR3 is 14 amino acids long. Germline loops: CDR1 LNHDA, CDR2 SQIVND (reference sequence). V dropped 8 bases and J dropped 1 base, with 14 bases sitting between them. In DNA, the CDR3 is TGTGCCAGTCGACCTCCCCGCCAGAACACTGAAGCTTTCTTT. It yields the protein CASRPPRQNTEAFF.

This clonotype came up a few times. The rearrangement joins TRBV7-3 to TRBJ2-3; 9 nucleotides match TRBD1. V lost 5 bases, J lost 2 bases, and 11 bases stayed unmatched. Germline assignment: CDR1 SGHTA and CDR2 FQGTGA. The CDR3 sequence is 17 residues long. CDR3 coding DNA: TGTGCCAGCAGCCTTAGGGGTGGGACAGGGTTCACAGATACGCAGTATTTT. This translates into CASSLRGGTGFTDTQYF.

This clonotype appeared many times. The genes are TRBV6-6 and TRBJ2-1; 8 bases map to TRBD1. Trimming removed 1 base from V and 13 bases from J; junction bases left unmatched: 6. This CDR3 has 13 residues. CDR1 and CDR2 from the germline V gene are MNHNY and SVGAGI (reference sequence). CDR3 in amino acids: CASSYLDRGLQFF. CDR3 sequence (DNA): TGTGCCAGCAGTTACTTAGACAGGGGACTCCAGTTCTTC.

This chain joins TRBV18 and TRBJ1-1; 7 bases agree with TRBD1. Per the germline V gene, CDR1 is KGHSH and CDR2 is LQKENI. The CDR3 extends over 16 amino acids. After removal of 3 bases from V and 0 bases from J, the junction contained 7 bases not matched to a gene. CDR3 nucleotide sequence: TGTGCCAGCTCACCCGGGACAGTCGGAATGAACACTGAAGCTTTCTTT. Translated: CASSPGTVGMNTEAFF.

V usage is TRBV29-1 and J usage is TRBJ2-7, with a tentative D call TRBD2 (6 bases). V was clipped by 4 bases and J by 3 bases, with 13 bases between them. CDR3 length: 13 residues. Germline V lookup: CDR1 SQVTM, CDR2 ANQGSEA. The CDR3 protein is CSVASSGSYEQYF. CDR3 sequence (DNA): TGCAGCGTTGCCAGTAGCGGAAGCTACGAGCAGTACTTC.

This clonotype has at least ten counts. The chain links TRBV6-1 to TRBJ2-3; D remains ambiguous. This CDR3 region has 11 residues. The V end was cut by 6 bases, the J end by 3 bases, with 4 bases between. The germline CDR1 and CDR2 sequences are MNHNS and SASEGT. The CDR3 DNA reads TGTGCCAGCAGGATGACAGATACGCAGTATTTT. The encoded protein is CASRMTDTQYF.

A few counts support this clonotype. The rearrangement joins TRBV9 to TRBJ2-5; 9 bases are shared with TRBD2. The CDR3 contains 15 residues. Losses at the gene ends were 1 base for V and 2 bases for J; bases not matched to a gene: 3. CDR1 and CDR2 from the germline V gene are SGDLS and YYNGEE. This CDR3 reads CASSVSLAGQETQYF. The CDR3 nucleotides read TGTGCCAGCAGCGTATCTCTAGCGGGGCAAGAGACCCAGTACTTC.

There are a few counts of this clonotype. The V call is TRBV4-2, the J call TRBJ2-2, with 8 bases fitting TRBD1. This CDR3 spans 17 amino acids. Germline V CDR1 and CDR2: LGHNA, YNFKEQ. The ends lost 5 bases at V and 3 bases at J; junction bases unmatched: 11. DNA for the CDR3: TGTGCCAGCAGCTCAAGGACAGGGCCATCCCACACCGGGGAGCTGTTTTTT. Translation: CASSSRTGPSHTGELFF.

This rearrangement joins TRBV7-2 to TRBJ2-1, with 9 bases lining up with TRBD1. The length of the CDR3 is 15 residues. Germline V lookup: CDR1 SGHTA, CDR2 FQGNSA. V shed 5 bases and J 8 bases; nucleotides not matched to a gene: 10. The CDR3 DNA reads TGTGCCAGCAGCCCGGGACAGGGAAGGTCGGATGAGCAGTTCTTC. Its translation is CASSPGQGRSDEQFF.

This clonotype was counted a few times. The genes are TRBV20-1 and TRBJ2-1; 10 bases are shared with TRBD1. Germline assignment: CDR1 DFQATT and CDR2 SNEGSKA (reference sequence). The CDR3 length is 17 residues. V lost 6 bases and J lost 6; bases outside the gene matches: 17. CDR3 in DNA: TGCAGTGCCGAACGCCCTCTCCCGGGACAGGGGTTCAATGAGCAGTTCTTC. Protein: CSAERPLPGQGFNEQFF.

The rearrangement uses TRBV11-3 and TRBJ2-1; D unresolved. Germline loops: CDR1 SGHNT, CDR2 YENEEA. The CDR3 extends over 12 amino acids. The V and J ends lost 0 bases and 9 bases respectively, with 6 bases between them. The CDR3 region has the DNA TGTGCCAGCAGCTTAGAACCCAGTGAGCAGTTCTTC. Its translation is CASSLEPSEQFF. The variable domain in full, completed from reference TRBV11-3 and TRBJ2-1, reads EAGVVQSPRYKIIEKKQPVAFWCNPISGHNTLYWYLQNLGQGPELLIRYENEEAVDDSQLPKDRFSAERLKGVDSTLKIQPAELGDSAVYLCASSLEPSEQFFGPGTRLTVL.

This clonotype was recorded many times. The V and J genes are TRBV7-2 and TRBJ1-1, with D unresolved. The germline V and J ends were trimmed by 6 bases and 0 bases, with 14 bases remaining between them. CDR3 length: 15 residues. The germline V gene has CDR1 SGHTA and CDR2 FQGNSA. Here the CDR3 DNA reads TGTGCCAGCAGACTTCCAACTGGAATGAACACTGAAGCTTTCTTT. It encodes CASRLPTGMNTEAFF.

This clonotype was observed many times. The chain uses TRBV18 and TRBJ1-1, with unresolved D. Trimming pared 6 bases from V and 3 bases from J, leaving 11 bases between. The CDR3 covers 13 residues. The V gene's germline CDR1 is KGHSH and CDR2 LQKENI. Here the CDR3 DNA reads TGTGCCAGCTCGAACACTGGAGACACTGAAGCTTTCTTT. It encodes CASSNTGDTEAFF.

There are many counts of this clonotype. This chain uses TRBV12-3 or TRBV12-4 with TRBJ1-2; D unresolved. V lost 3 bases, J lost 5 bases, and 16 bases lay in between. The CDR3 extends over 15 amino acids. The CDR3: CASSLYNAEDYGYTF. The CDR3 DNA sequence: TGTGCCAGCAGTTTGTACAACGCCGAGGATTATGGCTACACCTTC.

This clonotype has ten or more counts. V is TRBV7-8 and J is TRBJ2-7; 12 nucleotides agree with TRBD2. V shed 5 bases, J shed 5 bases, and the junction held 10 bases outside the gene matches. CDR3 length equals 16 residues. Germline V lookup: CDR1 SGHVS, CDR2 FQNEAQ. CDR3 protein: CASSTLTSGRGDEQYF. The CDR3 DNA follows: TGTGCCAGCAGCACCCTGACTAGCGGGAGAGGTGACGAGCAGTACTTC.

This clonotype was found many times. The genes are TRBV11-1 and TRBJ2-7; D tentatively reads TRBD1 or TRBD2 (5 bases each). Germline assignment: CDR1 SGHAT and CDR2 FQDESV (reference sequence). This CDR3 contains 12 residues. The ends were cut back, 2 bases at V and 5 bases at J, with 7 bases in the middle. This CDR3 is CASSLQGDEQYF. DNA for the CDR3: TGTGCCAGCAGCTTACAGGGAGACGAGCAGTACTTC.

The sample holds many counts of this clonotype. The chain combines TRBV12-3 or TRBV12-4 with TRBJ2-3; 9 positions match TRBD2. J was trimmed by 3 bases and V by 4 bases; bases with no gene match: 5. The CDR3 length is 15 residues. The CDR3 protein is CASSSPSGTTDTQYF. CDR3 in DNA: TGTGCCAGCAGTTCGCCTAGCGGGACTACAGATACGCAGTATTTT.

This clonotype was counted ten times or more. The rearrangement joins TRBV20-1 to TRBJ2-5, with a possible D match to TRBD2 (6 bases). V lost 6 bases to trimming and J lost 3 bases, with 14 bases between them. There are 13 residues in the CDR3. Per the germline V gene, CDR1 is DFQATT and CDR2 is SNEGSKA (reference sequence). CDR3 region: CSAGGTGKETQYF. The CDR3 DNA is TGCAGTGCCGGAGGGACTGGGAAAGAGACCCAGTACTTC.

This clonotype was counted between two and nine times. The chain links TRBV7-8 to TRBJ1-5, with D maybe TRBD1 (6 bases). Looked up from germline, CDR1 is SGHVS and CDR2 is FQNEAQ. This CDR3 contains 14 residues. Trimming removed 3 bases from V and 3 bases from J, with 9 bases in between. CDR3 residues: CASSFSGVNQPQHF. CDR3 bases: TGTGCCAGCAGCTTTTCAGGGGTCAATCAGCCCCAGCATTTT.

As concerns this clonotype: The junction departs from germline at one end; a sequencing error may be responsible. The chain couples TRBV6-2 or TRBV6-3 to TRBJ2-1; no reliable D call. The CDR3 runs 12 residues. Germline CDR1 is MNHEY and CDR2 is SVGEGT. The CDR3 is CASGPIYSEQFF. In nucleotides, the CDR3 is TGTGCCAGCGGCCCTATTTACAGTGAGCAGTTCTTC.

The chain couples TRBV29-1 to TRBJ2-1; the D is unclear. CDR1 and CDR2 from the germline V gene are SQVTM and ANQGSEA. CDR3 length: 13 amino acids. V was shortened by 7 bases and J by 7 bases, with 17 bases between the two germline ends. The CDR3 DNA reads TGCAGCGCTTCACTCCCGAGGATGAATGAGCAGTTCTTC. Encoded protein: CSASLPRMNEQFF.

This clonotype was detected ten times or more. CDR3 residues: CASSFAANNSPLHF. The DNA for the CDR3 is TGTGCCAGCAGTTTTGCGGCTAATAATTCACCCCTCCACTTT. The gene calls are TRBV12-3 or TRBV12-4 and TRBJ1-6, with D unclear. V was shortened by 3 bases and J by 5 bases, with 8 bases between the two germline ends. This CDR3 has 14 residues.

V gene TRBV20-1 combines with J gene TRBJ1-5; TRBD1 might be the D (5 bases). Looked up from germline, CDR1 is DFQATT and CDR2 is SNEGSKA (reference sequence). The V end lost 0 bases, the J end lost 2 bases, and 11 bases lay between the germline ends. The CDR3 runs to 15 residues. The CDR3 bases are TGCAGTGCTAGAGAAGGGACCGTCGGCAATCAGCCCCAGCATTTT. It translates to CSAREGTVGNQPQHF.

With regard to this clonotype: This may come from a read error, since a much larger clone is one base off. The genes are TRBV30 and TRBJ2-1; no clear D. CDR1 is GTSNPN, CDR2 SVGIG, per germline (reference sequence). The CDR3 sequence is 12 residues long. For the CDR3, the DNA is TGTGCCTGGAGTGTACCGGGTACTGAGAAGTTCTTC. This sequence encodes CAWSVPGTEKFF.

Many counts were recorded for this clonotype. V usage is TRBV28 and J usage is TRBJ1-1; 7 nucleotides match TRBD1. Trimming took 2 bases from V and 4 from J; bases not matched to a gene: 13. CDR1 and CDR2 (germline): MDHEN, SYDVKM. This CDR3 spans 17 amino acids. In DNA form, the CDR3 reads TGTGCCAGCAGTTTACCATACAGATACAGGGGCGTCACTGAAGCTTTCTTT. Translation gives CASSLPYRYRGVTEAFF.

This clonotype was detected many times. The chain recombines TRBV6-4 with TRBJ1-2; TRBD1 might be the D (5 bases). The V and J ends lost 0 bases and 4 bases respectively, with 9 bases between them. Germline V CDR1 and CDR2: MRHNA, SNTAGT. This CDR3 spans 14 amino acids. This CDR3 reads CASSDSGQLYGYTF. The DNA for the CDR3 is TGTGCCAGCAGTGACTCCGGACAACTCTATGGCTACACCTTC.

This clonotype has ten or more counts. The V call is TRBV29-1, the J call TRBJ1-5, with a tentative D call TRBD1 (5 bases). V was cut by 1 base and J by 4 bases, with 14 bases left in between. Germline assignment: CDR1 SQVTM and CDR2 ANQGSEA. The CDR3 contains 15 residues. The chain's CDR3 is CSVEGEAGTNQPQHF. DNA for the CDR3: TGCAGCGTTGAAGGAGAGGCAGGGACTAATCAGCCCCAGCATTTT.